The TCR beta chain under discussion was sequenced for a study of breast tumors, draining lymph nodes, adjacent tissues. Study-level points and caveats: The lymph node origin of tumor T cells was framed as consistent with a hypothesis, not demonstrated. Tumor TCR diversity was below lymph nodes but above nontumor tissue.

This clonotype was detected ten times or more. What it binds is not known. V gave up 2 bases and J gave up 6 bases, with 9 bases separating them. The CDR3 is 13 amino acids. Germline V lookup: CDR1 MNHEY, CDR2 SVGAGI. TCRdb re-called the multiplex PCR reads through MiXCR, storing one row per CDR3 protein. Found here are about 9,000 distinct CDR3 sequences, about 42% of them singletons; the top ten hold 12% to 15%. The sample taken for sequencing was tumor-adjacent breast tissue. The clonotype originates from a female donor with breast cancer. Some clones in this sample may be carry-over from other donors' samples. The rearrangement links TRBV6-5 to TRBJ2-3; TRBD1 is a possible D gene (5 bases). CDR3 coding DNA: TGTGCCAGCAGTTACCGACCAGGGGATACGCAGTATTTT. Translating gives CASSYRPGDTQYF.